Included here is one TCR beta chain sequence, with context. Its cognate antigen is unknown. MiXCR, applied by TCRdb to the reads, yields one record per CDR3 protein. Here the sample spans more than 50,000 distinct CDR3 sequences, approximately 67% being singletons. The sample belongs to a study of type 1 regulatory T cells. Study summary: An in vitro protocol generated T-allo10, a Tr1-enriched, alloantigen-specific CD4 T cell product.

The study's findings and limits: Compared with non-type 1 regulatory T cells, type 1 regulatory T cells showed a more restricted TCR repertoire.

Input material: cultured non-Tr1 T cells, either the whole culture or a sorted T cell fraction (not recorded which). This receptor was taken from a human donor in good health.

The chain's CDR3 is CASRALRTDQETQYF. Here the CDR3 DNA reads TGTGCCAGCAGAGCTCTTCGGACAGATCAAGAGACCCAGTACTTC. The V and J genes are TRBV27 and TRBJ2-5, with D possibly TRBD1 on 6 matching bases. This CDR3 is built from 15 residues. Germline CDR1 is MNHEY and CDR2 is SMNVEV (reference sequence). V lost 6 bases, J lost 2 bases, and 16 bases lay in between.